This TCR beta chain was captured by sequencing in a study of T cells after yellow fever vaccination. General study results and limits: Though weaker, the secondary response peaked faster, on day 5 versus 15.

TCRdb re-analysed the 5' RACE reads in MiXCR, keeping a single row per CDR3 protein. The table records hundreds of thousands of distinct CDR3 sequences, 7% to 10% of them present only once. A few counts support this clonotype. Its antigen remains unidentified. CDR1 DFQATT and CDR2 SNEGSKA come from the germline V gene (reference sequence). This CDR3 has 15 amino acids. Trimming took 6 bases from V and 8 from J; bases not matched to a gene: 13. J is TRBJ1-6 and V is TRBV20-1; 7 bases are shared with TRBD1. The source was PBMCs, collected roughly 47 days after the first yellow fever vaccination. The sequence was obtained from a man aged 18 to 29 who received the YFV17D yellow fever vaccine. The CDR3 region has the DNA TGCAGTGCGCGGCTGGTTGGGGACAGTCATTCACCCCTCCACTTT. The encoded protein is CSARLVGDSHSPLHF.